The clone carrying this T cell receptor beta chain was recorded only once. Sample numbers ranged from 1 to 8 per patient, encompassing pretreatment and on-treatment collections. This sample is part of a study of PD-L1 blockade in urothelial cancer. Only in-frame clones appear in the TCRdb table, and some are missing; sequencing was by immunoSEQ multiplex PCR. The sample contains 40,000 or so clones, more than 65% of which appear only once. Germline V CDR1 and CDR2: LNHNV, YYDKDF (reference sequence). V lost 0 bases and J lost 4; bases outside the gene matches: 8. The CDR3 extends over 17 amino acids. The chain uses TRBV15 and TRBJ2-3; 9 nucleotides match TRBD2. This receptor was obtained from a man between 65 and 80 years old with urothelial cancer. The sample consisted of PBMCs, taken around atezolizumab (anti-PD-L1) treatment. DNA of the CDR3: TGTGCCACCAGCAGAGATACCAGCGGGGGGAGAGCAGATACGCAGTATTTT. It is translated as CATSRDTSGGRADTQYF.